This TCR beta chain was captured in a study of cytomegalovirus exposure and HLA in healthy donors. Some clones are missing from TCRdb's copy, which holds only in-frame ones; the method was immunoSEQ multiplex PCR. The sample has around 220,000 clones; 88% are singletons. This clonotype was sampled from a woman younger than 35 in good health and CMV-seronegative. The material sequenced was PBMCs.

The CDR3, as DNA: TGTGCCAGCTTGACAGGGGGCACTGAAGCTTTCTTT. Its translation: CASLTGGTEAFF. The V gene is TRBV6-1, the J gene TRBJ1-1; TRBD1 matches 9 bases. This CDR3 has 12 residues. Germline-derived CDR1 and CDR2 are MNHNS and SASEGT. V was clipped by 8 bases and J by 4 bases; unmatched bases: 2.